One sample yielded the 27 T cell receptor beta chains listed below, sequenced in a study of T cell responses to AZD1222 COVID-19 vaccine. This table comes from immunoSEQ multiplex PCR, and its TCRdb copy is limited to in-frame clones, with some not included. Altogether roughly 80,000 clones are present, 90% being singletons, with the ten largest covering around 3.4%. Sequenced here: peripheral blood, sampled 28 days after the second AZD1222 dose. These TCRs come from an adult who received the AZD1222 COVID-19 vaccine.

This chain links TRBV2 with TRBJ2-7, with 8 bases matching TRBD2. This CDR3 comprises 16 residues. CDR1 and CDR2 (germline): SNHLY, FYNNEI. V lost 5 bases to trimming and J lost 3 bases; unmatched junction nucleotides: 12. The CDR3 is CASSLSGGLLSYEQYF. CDR3 coding DNA: TGTGCCAGCAGTCTAAGCGGGGGCCTTTTAAGCTACGAGCAGTACTTC. Variable domain in full (rest from reference TRBV2 and TRBJ2-7): EPEVTQTPSHQVTQMGQEVILRCVPISNHLYFYWYRQILGQKVEFLVSFYNNEISEKSEIFDDQFSVERPDGSNFTLKIRSTKLEDSAMYFCASSLSGGLLSYEQYFGPGTRLTVT.

This chain uses TRBV4-1 with TRBJ2-3; the D is unclear. Per the germline V gene, CDR1 is MGHRA and CDR2 is YSYEKL. This CDR3 region has 14 residues. V lost 2 bases and J 0 bases, leaving 6 bases between the germline ends. Here the CDR3 DNA reads TGCGCCAGCAGCCAAACCGGGAGCACAGATACGCAGTATTTT. Its protein is CASSQTGSTDTQYF.

This chain connects TRBV19 to TRBJ2-1, with TRBD1 matching over 11 bases. The germline gives CDR1 LNHDA, CDR2 SQIVND (reference sequence). The CDR3 sequence is 15 residues long. J lost 8 bases, V lost 8 bases, and 11 bases had no gene match. The CDR3 sequence is CASSPGTGGIDEQFF. CDR3 nucleotide sequence: TGTGCCAGTTCCCCCGGGACAGGGGGTATCGATGAGCAGTTCTTC. Based on the CDR3 plus reference TRBV19 and TRBJ2-1, the full variable domain is DGGITQSPKYLFRKEGQNVTLSCEQNLNHDAMYWYRQDPGQGLRLIYYSQIVNDFQKGDIAEGYSVSREKKESFPLTVTSAQKNPTAFYLCASSPGTGGIDEQFFGPGTRLTVL.

The chain carries TRBV5-1 and TRBJ1-1; maybe TRBD1 (5 bases). The germline gives CDR1 SGHRS, CDR2 YFSETQ. The CDR3 consists of 13 residues. Trimming removed 4 bases at V and 6 bases at J, with 13 bases between. The CDR3 nucleotides read TGCGCCAGCAGCCTGTTGGGGGACGCTGAAGCTTTCTTT. Amino acids: CASSLLGDAEAFF. Complete variable domain (other parts from reference TRBV5-1 and TRBJ1-1): KAGVTQTPRYLIKTRGQQVTLSCSPISGHRSVSWYQQTPGQGLQFLFEYFSETQRNKGNFPGRFSGRQFSNSRSEMNVSTLELGDSALYLCASSLLGDAEAFFGQGTRLTVV.

V is TRBV7-2 and J is TRBJ1-5; 7 bases are a match to TRBD1. Germline CDR1 SGHTA, CDR2 FQGNSA. The CDR3 sequence is 16 residues long. The V segment lost 5 bases and the J segment 0 bases; nucleotides outside the gene matches: 7. CDR3 DNA: TGTGCCAGCAGCCAATTACAGGGGTATAGCAATCAGCCCCAGCATTTT. This translates into CASSQLQGYSNQPQHF.

This chain uses TRBV7-8 with TRBJ2-5; D is possibly TRBD1 (5 bases). The CDR3 is 15 amino acids. The V end was cut by 6 bases, the J end by 5 bases, with 19 bases between. CDR1 SGHVS and CDR2 FQNEAQ come from the germline V gene. The CDR3 sequence: CASSSRSGALETQYF. The CDR3 DNA reads as TGTGCCAGCAGTTCCCGAAGTGGGGCGTTGGAGACCCAGTACTTC.

The chain joins TRBV29-1 to TRBJ2-1; TRBD2 matches 7 bases. The CDR3 length is 13 residues. After removal of 6 bases from V and 1 base from J, the junction contained 3 bases not matched to a gene. Germline V lookup: CDR1 SQVTM, CDR2 ANQGSEA. CDR3 in amino acids: CSVRGFSYNEQFF. The CDR3 DNA reads TGCAGCGTGCGGGGGTTTTCCTACAATGAGCAGTTCTTC.

V is TRBV30 and J is TRBJ1-3, with D perhaps TRBD1 (5 bases). This CDR3 is 13 amino acids long. Germline CDR1 and CDR2: GTSNPN and SVGIG (reference sequence). V was trimmed by 6 bases and J by 0 bases, leaving 9 bases between them. Here the CDR3 DNA reads TGTGCCTGCAGGGTCAACTCTGGAAACACCATATATTTT. Its protein product is CACRVNSGNTIYF.

The V gene is TRBV7-2, the J gene TRBJ2-7; TRBD1 matches 8 bases. V shed 4 bases, J shed 6 bases, and the junction held 11 bases outside the gene matches. Per the germline V gene, CDR1 is SGHTA and CDR2 is FQGNSA. The CDR3 consists of 15 residues. The CDR3 region has the DNA TGTGCCAGCAGCTCCCAAACAGGGGGTACACGCGAGCAGTACTTC. Translated: CASSSQTGGTREQYF.

V usage is TRBV7-9 and J usage is TRBJ1-4; D is perhaps TRBD1 (6 bases). This CDR3 is built from 14 residues. The germline V and J ends were trimmed by 1 base and 3 bases, with 6 bases remaining between them. Germline V gene lookup returns CDR1 SEHNR and CDR2 FQNEAQ (reference sequence). The DNA of the CDR3 is TGTGCCAGCAGCTTAGGGACAGCTAATGAAAAACTGTTTTTT. Translation: CASSLGTANEKLFF.

The chain has TRBV11-2 and TRBJ2-7; D might be TRBD1 or TRBD2, each matching 5 bases. This CDR3 comprises 14 residues. V was shortened by 5 bases and J by 1 base, with 12 bases between the two germline ends. The germline gives CDR1 SGHAT, CDR2 FQNNGV. The CDR3 nucleotides are TGTGCCAGCAGCCCCCGGGACGGATCCTACGAGCAGTACTTC. As protein: CASSPRDGSYEQYF. The full variable domain, in which reference TRBV11-2 and TRBJ2-7 provide the parts outside the CDR3, is EAGVAQSPRYKIIEKRQSVAFWCNPISGHATLYWYQQILGQGPKLLIQFQNNGVVDDSQLPKDRFSAERLKGVDSTLKIQPAKLEDSAVYLCASSPRDGSYEQYFGPGTRLTVT.

The V gene is TRBV6-5, the J gene TRBJ1-1; D is undetermined. This CDR3 contains 14 residues. V shed 3 bases and J shed 4 bases, with 12 bases lying between them. Germline loops: CDR1 MNHEY, CDR2 SVGAGI. The CDR3 nucleotides are TGTGCCAGCAGTTATGGGGTGCTGGGCACTGAAGCTTTCTTT. Translation: CASSYGVLGTEAFF.

The CDR3 coding sequence is TGTGCCGTAAGAGGACAGGGGGTTCTACGGGTGGGACAACTACGCACAGATACGCAGTATTTT. Encoded protein: CAVRGQGVLRVGQLRTDTQYF. V gene TRBV2 combines with J gene TRBJ2-3; TRBD1 agrees at 10 bases. Germline CDR1 SNHLY, CDR2 FYNNEI. V shed 11 bases and J 1 base; nucleotides not matched to a gene: 27. The CDR3 is 21 amino acids.

This clone showed up just a few times. The chain links TRBV2 to TRBJ2-7; 10 nucleotides line up with TRBD1. The length of the CDR3 is 14 residues. The V gene's germline CDR1 is SNHLY and CDR2 FYNNEI. V trimming: 6 bases; J trimming: 4 bases; junction bases outside the gene matches: 6. The CDR3 spells CASSPGTGAYEQYF. The DNA of the CDR3 is TGTGCCAGCAGCCCCGGGACAGGGGCTTACGAGCAGTACTTC. Full variable domain (remainder filled in from reference TRBV2 and TRBJ2-7): EPEVTQTPSHQVTQMGQEVILRCVPISNHLYFYWYRQILGQKVEFLVSFYNNEISEKSEIFDDQFSVERPDGSNFTLKIRSTKLEDSAMYFCASSPGTGAYEQYFGPGTRLTVT.

V and J are TRBV2 and TRBJ2-1; D possibly matches TRBD1 or TRBD2 (5 bases each). The CDR3 length is 14 residues. The V end was cut by 6 bases, the J end by 5 bases, with 14 bases between. From germline, CDR1 is SNHLY and CDR2 FYNNEI. The CDR3 DNA follows: TGTGCCAGCAGAGGGGACCGAGCTAACAATGAGCAGTTCTTC. Translated: CASRGDRANNEQFF.

This chain joins TRBV10-2 and TRBJ2-7; D call uncertain. This CDR3 is built from 11 residues. V was pared by 8 bases and J by 1 base, with 6 bases between. The germline V gene has CDR1 WSHSY and CDR2 SAAADI. The CDR3 coding sequence is TGCGCCAGCCTGGGGTCCTACGAGCAGTACTTC. Protein product: CASLGSYEQYF.

The chain is built from TRBV29-1 and TRBJ2-1, with D unresolved. Germline CDR1 and CDR2: SQVTM and ANQGSEA. The CDR3 runs 10 residues. The CDR3 sequence: CATITREQFF. The CDR3 DNA sequence: TGCGCCACCATCACCCGGGAGCAGTTCTTC.

The chain carries TRBV10-3 and TRBJ1-6; D gene ambiguous. V was cut by 0 bases and J by 0 bases, with 9 bases left in between. The CDR3 is 17 residues long. Per the germline V gene, CDR1 is ENHRY and CDR2 is SYGVKD. CDR3 in DNA: TGTGCCATCAGTGAGTCGAAGCGGAGCTCCTATAATTCACCCCTCCACTTT. Protein sequence: CAISESKRSSYNSPLHF.

J is TRBJ2-7 and V is TRBV30; TRBD2 might be the D (5 bases). V lost 6 bases to trimming and J lost 5 bases, with 14 bases between them. CDR1 is GTSNPN, CDR2 SVGIG, per germline (reference sequence). This CDR3 has 12 residues. The DNA of the CDR3 is TGTGCCTGCCGACGGTACGGGGACGAGCAGTACTTC. Amino acids: CACRRYGDEQYF.

This chain links TRBV2 with TRBJ2-6, with D possibly called TRBD1 or TRBD2 (6 bases each). The V end was cut by 5 bases, the J end by 4 bases, with 12 bases between. The germline V gene encodes CDR1 SNHLY and CDR2 FYNNEI. The CDR3 totals 15 residues. CDR3 in DNA: TGTGCCAGCAGTACCGGGGGCGCGGGGGCCAACGTCCTGACTTTC. It specifies CASSTGGAGANVLTF.

This clone was observed a single time. The gene calls are TRBV10-2 and TRBJ2-2, with TRBD1 identical over 8 bases. Germline CDR1 WSHSY, CDR2 SAAADI. V gave up 6 bases and J gave up 4 bases; unmatched junction bases: 7. CDR3 length: 15 amino acids. The CDR3 DNA sequence: TGCGCCAGCAGCGAGGACAGGGCAAGCACCGGGGAGCTGTTTTTT. Protein product: CASSEDRASTGELFF.

The rearrangement joins TRBV3-1 (or the pseudogene TRBV3-2) to TRBJ2-7; D possibly corresponds to TRBD1 (6 bases). The CDR3 has 17 residues. Germline CDR1 is LGHDT and CDR2 is YNNKEL (reference sequence). V was pared by 2 bases and J by 2 bases, with 19 bases between. CDR3 protein: CASSQYSDRSDPYEQYF. For the CDR3, the DNA is TGTGCCAGCAGCCAATACTCGGACAGATCGGATCCCTACGAGCAGTACTTC.

The rearrangement uses TRBV2 and TRBJ2-7, with 10 bases fitting TRBD1. V lost 6 bases, J lost 7 bases, and 6 bases stayed unmatched. The CDR3 contains 13 residues. Germline V gene data show CDR1 as SNHLY and CDR2 as FYNNEI. This chain's CDR3 is CASRGQGKGEQYF. For the CDR3, the DNA is TGTGCCAGCAGGGGACAGGGGAAGGGGGAGCAGTACTTC.

The chain combines TRBV9 with TRBJ1-6; no clear D gene. The CDR3 is made up of 15 amino acids. Germline CDR1 reads SGDLS; CDR2 reads YYNGEE. Trimming left V 0 bases short and J 3 bases short, with 7 bases between. The CDR3 DNA follows: TGTGCCAGCAGCGTAGGTGCCGGCTATAATTCACCCCTCCACTTT. It codes for CASSVGAGYNSPLHF.

The chain links TRBV12-3 or TRBV12-4 to TRBJ2-4; TRBD2 agrees at 9 bases. After removal of 3 bases from V and 6 bases from J, the junction contained 0 bases not matched to a gene. This CDR3 is built from 13 residues. CDR3 nucleotides: TGTGCCAGCAGTTTGACTAGCGGAAACATTCAGTACTTC. Protein sequence: CASSLTSGNIQYF.

This clone was seen only once. The rearrangement links TRBV3-1 (or the pseudogene TRBV3-2) to TRBJ2-1; 12 bases are shared with TRBD2. CDR1 is LGHDT and CDR2 is YNNKEL in the germline V gene (reference sequence). The CDR3 is 15 amino acids. Trimming took 5 bases from V and 5 from J; bases not matched to a gene: 4. The CDR3 region is CASSSLAGGNNEQFF. CDR3 DNA sequence: TGTGCCAGCAGCTCCCTAGCGGGGGGGAACAATGAGCAGTTCTTC.

This chain connects TRBV7-3 to TRBJ1-1, with D possibly being TRBD1 (5 bases). Trimming shortened V by 3 bases and J by 5 bases, and 10 bases separated the two germline ends. The CDR3 loop spans 13 amino acids. Germline V gene sequence: CDR1 SGHTA, CDR2 FQGTGA. The CDR3 region has the DNA TGTGCCAGCAGCTTGAACGGGGGGACTGAAGCTTTCTTT. The encoded protein is CASSLNGGTEAFF.